One sample yielded the 27 T cell receptor beta chains listed below, sequenced in a study of control samples from healthy donors and cancer patients. Sequencing was performed with immunoSEQ multiplex PCR; in TCRdb, only in-frame clones are kept and a portion is missing. This table holds some 220,000 clones, 85% to 95% found once. Sequencing was performed on blood. The source is a man between 50 and 59 years old in good health.

The chain combines TRBV5-1 with TRBJ2-5; TRBD2 agrees at 7 bases. V trimming: 0 bases; J trimming: 5 bases; junction bases outside the gene matches: 7. The CDR3 sequence is 15 residues long. Germline lookup yields CDR1 SGHRS and CDR2 YFSETQ. In DNA form, the CDR3 reads TGCGCCAGCAGCTTGGGCACGGGGGGAGTTGAGACCCAGTACTTC. It yields the protein CASSLGTGGVETQYF.

The rearrangement uses TRBV9 and TRBJ1-4; 7 bases are a match to TRBD1. The CDR3 extends over 16 amino acids. CDR1 and CDR2 from the germline V gene are SGDLS and YYNGEE. V lost 9 bases and J lost 2; bases outside the gene matches: 13. The CDR3 here is CATPEGASRTNEKLFF. The CDR3 nucleotides read TGTGCCACCCCAGAGGGGGCATCTAGGACTAATGAAAAACTGTTTTTT. Drawing the rest from reference TRBV9 and TRBJ1-4, the complete variable domain is DSGVTQTPKHLITATGQRVTLRCSPRSGDLSVYWYQQSLDQGLQFLIQYYNGEERAKGNILERFSAQQFPDLHSELNLSSLELGDSALYFCATPEGASRTNEKLFFGSGTQLSVL.

The chain recombines TRBV1 with TRBJ1-2; TRBD1 is the table's D call, not checked against the DNA. TRBV1 is a documented pseudogene. The CDR3 spans 12 residues. The CDR3 sequence is CTSSQSGTGASF. The CDR3 coding sequence is TGCACCAGCAGCCAGTCCGGGACAGGTGCTTCCTTC.

The chain recombines TRBV9 with TRBJ1-5; possibly TRBD1 for D (5 bases). Germline CDR1 and CDR2: SGDLS and YYNGEE. Trimming stripped 4 bases from V and 2 bases from J, with 13 bases between. The CDR3 loop spans 15 amino acids. CDR3 loop: CASSREGDRNQPQHF. In DNA form, the CDR3 reads TGTGCCAGCAGCCGCGAAGGGGATCGCAATCAGCCCCAGCATTTT.

The chain has TRBV5-1 and TRBJ1-2; D is ambiguous. Trimming removed 0 bases at V and 4 bases at J, with 16 bases between. The CDR3 contains 16 residues. Germline V lookup: CDR1 SGHRS, CDR2 YFSETQ. This CDR3 is CASSLAELSDLYGYTF. The CDR3 DNA is TGCGCCAGCAGCTTGGCCGAGTTGTCAGACCTCTATGGCTACACCTTC.

This sequence joins TRBV5-4 and TRBJ1-2, with 7 bases aligning to TRBD1. Germline loops: CDR1 SGHNT, CDR2 YYREEE (reference sequence). The CDR3 spans 14 residues. The ends lost 0 bases at V and 8 bases at J; junction bases unmatched: 7. The CDR3 reads CASSLDQGVGGYTF. The DNA of the CDR3 is TGTGCCAGCAGCTTGGATCAGGGGGTCGGCGGCTACACCTTC.

The J gene is TRBJ2-7, the V gene TRBV23-1; no reliable D call. TRBV23-1 is sorted into the ORF group, with uncertain function. V was cut by 8 bases and J by 5 bases, with 19 bases left in between. The CDR3 consists of 14 residues. This chain's CDR3 is CASHADGQVNEQYV. CDR3 DNA: TGCGCCAGCCACGCTGACGGTCAGGTGAACGAGCAGTACGTC.

The rearrangement joins TRBV29-1 to TRBJ2-7; 7 nucleotides line up with TRBD1. V shed 7 bases, J shed 2 bases, and the junction held 11 bases outside the gene matches. This CDR3 contains 14 residues. Germline loops: CDR1 SQVTM, CDR2 ANQGSEA. This chain's CDR3 is CSAVGDRQPYEQYV. The CDR3 DNA reads TGCAGCGCTGTGGGGGACAGACAACCCTACGAGCAGTACGTC.

This clone is a singleton in its sample. The J gene is TRBJ2-1, the V gene TRBV7-2, with unresolved D. Germline V lookup: CDR1 SGHTA, CDR2 FQGNSA. V lost 4 bases to trimming and J lost 12 bases, with 16 bases between them. This CDR3 spans 13 amino acids. The CDR3 DNA reads as TGTGCCAGCAGCTCATCAAGGGTCCCATGGCAGTTCTTC. Its protein is CASSSSRVPWQFF. Based on the CDR3 plus reference TRBV7-2 and TRBJ2-1, the full variable domain is GAGVSQSPSNKVTEKGKDVELRCDPISGHTALYWYRQSLGQGLEFLIYFQGNSAPDKSGLPSDRFSAERTGGSVSTLTIQRTQQEDSAVYLCASSSSRVPWQFFGPGTRLTVL.

This sequence joins TRBV19 and TRBJ1-1; 9 bases line up with TRBD1. The CDR3 length is 14 residues. Per the germline V gene, CDR1 is LNHDA and CDR2 is SQIVND (reference sequence). V dropped 8 bases and J dropped 1; count of bases not matched to a gene: 5. In DNA form, the CDR3 reads TGTGCCAGTCGAAGACAGGGGGAGAACACTGAAGCTTTCTTT. Its translation is CASRRQGENTEAFF.

CDR3 amino acids: CSPRMDTQYF. The CDR3 nucleotides read TGCAGTCCGCGGATGGATACGCAGTATTTT. The chain joins TRBV20-1 to TRBJ2-3; D remains ambiguous. CDR3 length: 10 residues. Trimming stripped 8 bases from V and 6 bases from J, with 9 bases between. Per germline, CDR1 DFQATT and CDR2 SNEGSKA (reference sequence).

CDR3 in amino acids: CASSSTDGAGVDEQYF. The CDR3 nucleotides are TGTGCCAGCAGCTCTACCGACGGAGCCGGTGTAGACGAGCAGTACTTC. This chain joins TRBV11-2 and TRBJ2-7, with D unclear. V lost 4 bases, J lost 5 bases, and 21 bases lay in between. Germline CDR1 is SGHAT and CDR2 is FQNNGV. This CDR3 spans 16 amino acids.

The gene calls are TRBV2 and TRBJ2-3; D gene uncertain. The CDR3 spans 13 residues. Trimming stripped 7 bases from V and 0 bases from J, with 8 bases between. In germline, CDR1 is SNHLY, CDR2 FYNNEI. CDR3 DNA: TGTGCCAGCAAAGTTGAGAGCACAGATACGCAGTATTTT. Its protein product is CASKVESTDTQYF.

V and J are TRBV7-8 and TRBJ1-6; 9 bases line up with TRBD1. The CDR3 totals 17 residues. Germline loops: CDR1 SGHVS, CDR2 FQNEAQ. The junction had 10 bases not matched to a gene; V was cut back by 5 bases and J by 5 bases. CDR3 protein: CASSPRGGQGNNSPLHF. The CDR3 coding sequence is TGTGCCAGCAGCCCACGTGGGGGACAGGGCAATAATTCACCCCTCCACTTT.

This chain links TRBV5-5 with TRBJ1-6; D not resolved. The CDR3 consists of 15 residues. Trimming removed 9 bases at V and 10 bases at J, with 23 bases between. Germline values: CDR1 SGHKS, CDR2 YYEKEE (reference sequence). This CDR3 reads CATLESPGGGSPLHF. CDR3 nucleotide sequence: TGTGCCACCCTCGAGTCCCCTGGCGGAGGCTCACCCCTCCACTTT.

This clone was detected once. The chain employs TRBV5-1 and TRBJ2-2; 7 bases are a match to TRBD1. Trimming removed 6 bases from V and 0 bases from J; junction bases left unmatched: 5. The CDR3 sequence is 15 residues long. CDR1 and CDR2 from the germline V gene are SGHRS and YFSETQ. For the CDR3, the DNA is TGCGCCAGCACGACAGGGCCCACGAACACCGGGGAGCTGTTTTTT. Amino acid sequence: CASTTGPTNTGELFF.

This rearrangement joins TRBV6-6 to TRBJ2-3; the match to TRBD2 covers 7 bases. V shed 10 bases and J 2 bases; nucleotides not matched to a gene: 9. The CDR3 contains 14 residues. CDR1 is MNHNY and CDR2 is SVGAGI in the germline V gene (reference sequence). CDR3 nucleotides: TGTGCCACAAAACTAGCGAGTTCCACAGATACGCAGTATTTT. It specifies CATKLASSTDTQYF.

The chain uses TRBV6-2 or TRBV6-3 and TRBJ1-2; the match to TRBD1 covers 7 bases. The germline CDR1 and CDR2 sequences are MNHEY and SVGEGT. J was trimmed by 2 bases and V by 6 bases; bases with no gene match: 3. CDR3 length: 13 amino acids. The CDR3 here is CASSQQGNYGYTF. The CDR3 region has the DNA TGTGCCAGCAGCCAACAGGGGAACTATGGCTACACCTTC.

This chain connects TRBV28 to TRBJ1-2; weak D call: TRBD1 (6 bases). Germline-derived CDR1 and CDR2 are MDHEN and SYDVKM. This CDR3 comprises 15 residues. The V and J ends lost 5 bases and 3 bases respectively, with 16 bases between them. CDR3 coding DNA: TGTGCCAGCAGTGCCCCTACAGGGTCGGACTATGGCTACACCTTC. Encoded protein: CASSAPTGSDYGYTF.

In this sample, this clone turned up a few times. The chain combines TRBV5-1 with TRBJ1-2; a weak D match, TRBD1 (5 bases). This CDR3 has 13 residues. Germline CDR1 SGHRS, CDR2 YFSETQ. V lost 6 bases and J lost 4, with 13 bases in between. The CDR3 nucleotides are TGCGCCAGCACCCGGGACCACCTCTATGGCTACACCTTC. Amino acid sequence: CASTRDHLYGYTF.

As regards this clone: Other DNA sequences in the sample encode the same CDR3. V and J are TRBV5-1 and TRBJ2-5; 12 nucleotides line up with TRBD2. Germline V lookup: CDR1 SGHRS, CDR2 YFSETQ. V was clipped by 0 bases and J by 4 bases; unmatched bases: 7. The CDR3 runs to 17 residues. The CDR3 region has the DNA TGCGCCAGCAGCTTGGCCCCTAGCGGGGGGGCGAGAGAGACCCAGTACTTC. It encodes CASSLAPSGGARETQYF. Looking up the rest from reference TRBV5-1 and TRBJ2-5 gives the full variable domain: KAGVTQTPRYLIKTRGQQVTLSCSPISGHRSVSWYQQTPGQGLQFLFEYFSETQRNKGNFPGRFSGRQFSNSRSEMNVSTLELGDSALYLCASSLAPSGGARETQYFGPGTRLLVL.

J is TRBJ1-1 and V is TRBV28; tentative D call: TRBD1 (5 bases). Germline V gene lookup returns CDR1 MDHEN and CDR2 SYDVKM. This CDR3 spans 13 amino acids. Deletions cut 2 bases from V and 5 bases from J, with 9 bases between. As DNA, the CDR3 is TGTGCCAGCAGTTTAAGGGACTTAACTGAAGCTTTCTTT. Translating it yields CASSLRDLTEAFF.

The chain couples TRBV5-1 to TRBJ1-5, with a tentative D call TRBD1 (6 bases). The length of the CDR3 is 17 residues. Germline V gene sequence: CDR1 SGHRS, CDR2 YFSETQ. Trimming removed 1 base from V and 3 bases from J, with 17 bases in between. The CDR3: CASSLHKVGQINQPQHF. CDR3 sequence (DNA): TGCGCCAGCAGCTTGCACAAAGTTGGACAGATCAATCAGCCCCAGCATTTT. Complete variable domain (other parts from reference TRBV5-1 and TRBJ1-5): KAGVTQTPRYLIKTRGQQVTLSCSPISGHRSVSWYQQTPGQGLQFLFEYFSETQRNKGNFPGRFSGRQFSNSRSEMNVSTLELGDSALYLCASSLHKVGQINQPQHFGDGTRLSIL.

This chain links TRBV9 with TRBJ2-3; 10 positions agree with TRBD2. The germline V gene encodes CDR1 SGDLS and CDR2 YYNGEE. Germline trimming cut 3 bases from V and 7 bases from J; bases unmatched to any gene: 11. The CDR3 loop spans 16 amino acids. The CDR3 DNA is TGTGCCAGCAGCGATAGCGGGGGGTTTCTCGTGAATACGCAGTATTTT. Translation: CASSDSGGFLVNTQYF. Looking up the rest from reference TRBV9 and TRBJ2-3 gives the full variable domain: DSGVTQTPKHLITATGQRVTLRCSPRSGDLSVYWYQQSLDQGLQFLIQYYNGEERAKGNILERFSAQQFPDLHSELNLSSLELGDSALYFCASSDSGGFLVNTQYFGPGTRLTVL.

This clone was counted once. The gene calls are TRBV28 and TRBJ1-5; D ambiguous. Germline V gene sequence: CDR1 MDHEN, CDR2 SYDVKM. This CDR3 spans 17 amino acids. Between the trimmed V and J ends, which lost 7 bases and 2 bases, there was a span of 21 bases. In DNA, the CDR3 is TGTGCCAGCACCGCCAGTGGAGGAGCGGTCGGCAATCAGCCCCAGCATTTT. Its translation: CASTASGGAVGNQPQHF. The full variable domain, its missing parts supplied by reference TRBV28 and TRBJ1-5, is DVKVTQSSRYLVKRTGEKVFLECVQDMDHENMFWYRQDPGLGLRLIYFSYDVKMKEKGDIPEGYSVSREKKERFSLILESASTNQTSMYLCASTASGGAVGNQPQHFGDGTRLSIL.

V and J are TRBV5-1 and TRBJ1-4; a weak D match, TRBD1 (5 bases). The CDR3 spans 15 residues. Trimming removed 6 bases from V and 7 bases from J, with 19 bases in between. Germline V lookup: CDR1 SGHRS, CDR2 YFSETQ. In DNA form, the CDR3 reads TGCGCCAGCACCATGTGGGGGGGATCGGGTGAAAAACTGTTTTTT. This codes for CASTMWGGSGEKLFF.

This rearrangement joins TRBV5-8 to TRBJ2-3; 8 nucleotides match TRBD1. The ends lost 0 bases at V and 6 bases at J; junction bases unmatched: 3. The CDR3 is 14 residues long. Germline CDR1 is SGHTS and CDR2 is YDEGEE. The CDR3 sequence: CASSLDRGLDTQYF. The CDR3 nucleotides read TGTGCCAGCAGCTTGGACAGGGGGTTGGATACGCAGTATTTT.